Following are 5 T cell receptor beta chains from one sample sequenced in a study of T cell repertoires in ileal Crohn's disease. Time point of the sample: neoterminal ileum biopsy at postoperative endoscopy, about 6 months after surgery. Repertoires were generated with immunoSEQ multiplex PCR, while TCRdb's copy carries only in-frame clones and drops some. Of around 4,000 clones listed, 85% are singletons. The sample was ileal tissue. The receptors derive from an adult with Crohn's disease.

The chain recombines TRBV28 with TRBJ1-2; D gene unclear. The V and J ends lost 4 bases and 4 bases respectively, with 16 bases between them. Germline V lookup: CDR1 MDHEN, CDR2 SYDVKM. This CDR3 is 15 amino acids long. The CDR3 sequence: CASSSYPPGSYGYTF. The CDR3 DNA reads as TGTGCCAGCAGTTCTTACCCCCCAGGCAGCTATGGCTACACCTTC.

CDR3 region: CASSQVPQQRLSSEDATNEKLFF. In DNA form, the CDR3 reads TGTGCCAGCAGCCAAGTTCCCCAGCAGCGGCTTTCCTCAGAGGATGCAACTAATGAAAAACTGTTTTTT. This rearrangement joins TRBV4-2 to TRBJ1-4; no definite D call. The CDR3 has 23 residues. Germline V gene data show CDR1 as LGHNA and CDR2 as YNFKEQ. Trimming took off 1 base at V and 0 bases at J, with 30 bases between the two ends.

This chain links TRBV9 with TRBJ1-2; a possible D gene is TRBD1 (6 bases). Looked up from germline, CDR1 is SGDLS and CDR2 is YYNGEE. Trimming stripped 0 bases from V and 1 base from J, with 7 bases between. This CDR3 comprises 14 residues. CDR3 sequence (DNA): TGTGCCAGCAGCGTAGGACAGGATAACTATGGCTACACCTTC. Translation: CASSVGQDNYGYTF.

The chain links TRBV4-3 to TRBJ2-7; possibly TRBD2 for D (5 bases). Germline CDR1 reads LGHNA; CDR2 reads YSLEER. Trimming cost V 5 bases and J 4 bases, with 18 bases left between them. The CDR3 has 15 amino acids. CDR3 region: CASSSQYGEQYEQYF. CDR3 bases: TGCGCCAGCAGCTCACAATACGGGGAACAATACGAGCAGTACTTC.

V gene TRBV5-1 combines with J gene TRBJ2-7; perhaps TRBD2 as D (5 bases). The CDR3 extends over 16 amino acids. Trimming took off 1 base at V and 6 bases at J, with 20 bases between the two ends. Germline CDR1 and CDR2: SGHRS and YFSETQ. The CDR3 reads CASSLYQVLAGGEQYF. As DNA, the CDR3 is TGCGCCAGCAGCTTGTATCAGGTCCTCGCCGGAGGCGAGCAGTACTTC.